This is a list of T cell receptor beta chains from one sample in a study of T cell responses to AZD1222 COVID-19 vaccine. Generated by immunoSEQ multiplex PCR, the TCRdb table keeps only in-frame clones and is missing some. Of 100,000 to 150,000 clones in the sample, 90% to 95% were seen once. This sample comprised peripheral blood, obtained on day 0 of AZD1222 vaccination. All receptors come from an adult in good health. CDR3s include the opening cysteine and the closing phenylalanine or tryptophan. The D gene is left open where the match is weak. The size of a clone is reported for some rows only, either as once, few or many, or as a class for expanded clones.

D gene	clone size	V gene	J gene	CDR3 protein	CDR3 DNA
TRBD1	-	TRBV2	TRBJ1-2	CASSYTGTGGFGYTF	TGTGCCAGCAGTTACACCGGGACAGGGGGATTCGGCTACACCTTC
-	once	TRBV25-1	TRBJ2-1	CASRTTAYNEQFF	TGTGCCAGCAGGACGACAGCTTACAATGAGCAGTTCTTC
TRBD2	-	TRBV18	TRBJ2-7	CASSRLPGLAGVYEQYF	TGTGCCAGCTCACGATTGCCCGGACTAGCGGGAGTCTACGAGCAGTACTTC
TRBD2	-	TRBV4-1	TRBJ2-1	CASKAGGGSYNEQFF	TGCGCCAGCAAGGCGGGAGGGGGTTCATACAATGAGCAGTTCTTC
-	-	TRBV6-5	TRBJ1-2	CASSSEDRLPNYGYTF	TGTGCCAGCAGTTCCGAGGACAGACTTCCTAACTATGGCTACACCTTC
-	-	TRBV7-3	TRBJ2-5	CASSPFAEETQYF	TGTGCCAGCAGCCCTTTTGCCGAAGAGACCCAGTACTTC
-	few	TRBV18	TRBJ2-1	CASSPPSGLGYEQFF	TGTGCCAGCTCACCACCATCAGGGCTGGGCTATGAGCAGTTCTTC
-	-	TRBV28	TRBJ2-2	CASSEGVWANTGELFF	TGTGCCAGCAGTGAAGGGGTGTGGGCGAACACCGGGGAGCTGTTTTTT
TRBD1	-	TRBV30	TRBJ2-7	CAWIPGTETVYEQYF	TGTGCCTGGATCCCAGGGACAGAGACGGTATACGAGCAGTACTTC
-	-	TRBV30	TRBJ1-5	CAWGATTTNQPQHF	TGTGCCTGGGGGGCGACTACTACTAATCAGCCCCAGCATTTT
TRBD2	once	TRBV19	TRBJ2-3	CASSVSGATDTQYF	TGTGCCAGTAGTGTTAGCGGGGCCACAGATACGCAGTATTTT
-	-	TRBV29-1	TRBJ1-2	CSVVVGALGGYTF	TGCAGCGTTGTTGTAGGGGCTCTTGGTGGCTACACCTTC